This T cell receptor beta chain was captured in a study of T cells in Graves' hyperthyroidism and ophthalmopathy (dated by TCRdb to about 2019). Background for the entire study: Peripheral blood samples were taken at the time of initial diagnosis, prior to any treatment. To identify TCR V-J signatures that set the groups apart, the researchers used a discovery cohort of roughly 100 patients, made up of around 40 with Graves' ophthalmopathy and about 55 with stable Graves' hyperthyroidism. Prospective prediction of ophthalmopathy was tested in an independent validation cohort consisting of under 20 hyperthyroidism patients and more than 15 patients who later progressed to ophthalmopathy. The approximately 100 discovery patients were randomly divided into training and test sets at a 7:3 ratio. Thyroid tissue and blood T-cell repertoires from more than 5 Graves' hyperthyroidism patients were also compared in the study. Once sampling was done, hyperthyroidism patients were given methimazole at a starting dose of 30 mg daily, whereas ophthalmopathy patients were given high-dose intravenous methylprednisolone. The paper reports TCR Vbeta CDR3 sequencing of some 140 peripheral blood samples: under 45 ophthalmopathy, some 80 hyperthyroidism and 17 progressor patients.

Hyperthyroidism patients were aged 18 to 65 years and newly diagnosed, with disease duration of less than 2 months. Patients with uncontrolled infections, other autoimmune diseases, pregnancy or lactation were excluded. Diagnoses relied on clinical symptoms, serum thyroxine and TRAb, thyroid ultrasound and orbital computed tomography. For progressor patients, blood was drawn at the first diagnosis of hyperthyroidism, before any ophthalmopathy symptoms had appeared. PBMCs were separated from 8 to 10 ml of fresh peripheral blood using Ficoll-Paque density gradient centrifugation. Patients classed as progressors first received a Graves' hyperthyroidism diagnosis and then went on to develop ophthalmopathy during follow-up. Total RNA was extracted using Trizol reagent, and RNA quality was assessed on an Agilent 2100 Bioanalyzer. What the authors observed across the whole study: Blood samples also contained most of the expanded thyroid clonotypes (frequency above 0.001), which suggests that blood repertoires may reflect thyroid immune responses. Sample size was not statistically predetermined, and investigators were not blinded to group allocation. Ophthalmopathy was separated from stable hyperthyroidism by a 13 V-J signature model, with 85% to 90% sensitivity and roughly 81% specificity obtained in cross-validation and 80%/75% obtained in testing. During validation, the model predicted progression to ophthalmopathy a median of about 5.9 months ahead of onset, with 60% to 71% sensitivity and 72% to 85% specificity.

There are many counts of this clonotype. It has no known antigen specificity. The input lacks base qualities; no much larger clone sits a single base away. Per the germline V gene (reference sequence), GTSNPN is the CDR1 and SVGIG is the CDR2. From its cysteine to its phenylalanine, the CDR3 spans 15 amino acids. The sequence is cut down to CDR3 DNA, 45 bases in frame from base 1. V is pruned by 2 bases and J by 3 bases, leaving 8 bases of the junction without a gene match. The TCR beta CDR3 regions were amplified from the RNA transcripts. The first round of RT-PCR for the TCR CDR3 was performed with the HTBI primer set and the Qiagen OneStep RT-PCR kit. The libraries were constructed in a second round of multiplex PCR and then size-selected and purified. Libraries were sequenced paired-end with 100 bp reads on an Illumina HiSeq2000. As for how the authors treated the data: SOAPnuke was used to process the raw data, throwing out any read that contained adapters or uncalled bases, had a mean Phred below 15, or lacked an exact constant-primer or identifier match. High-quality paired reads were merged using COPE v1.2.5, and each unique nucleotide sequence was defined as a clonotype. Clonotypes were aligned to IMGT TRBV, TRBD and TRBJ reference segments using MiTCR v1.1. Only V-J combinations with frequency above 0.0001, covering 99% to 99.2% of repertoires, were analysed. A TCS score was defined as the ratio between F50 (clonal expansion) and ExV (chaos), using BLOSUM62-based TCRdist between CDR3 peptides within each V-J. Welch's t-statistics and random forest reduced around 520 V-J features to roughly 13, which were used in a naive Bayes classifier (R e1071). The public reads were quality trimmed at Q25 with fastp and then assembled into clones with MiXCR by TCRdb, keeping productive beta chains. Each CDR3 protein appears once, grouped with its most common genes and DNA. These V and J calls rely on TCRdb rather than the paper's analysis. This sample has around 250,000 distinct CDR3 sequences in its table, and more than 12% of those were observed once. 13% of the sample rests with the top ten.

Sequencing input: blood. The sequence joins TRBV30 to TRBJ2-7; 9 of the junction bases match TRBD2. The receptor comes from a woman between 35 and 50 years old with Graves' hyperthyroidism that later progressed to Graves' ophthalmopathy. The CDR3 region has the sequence CAWSPLAGAHYEQYF. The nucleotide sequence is TGTGCCTGGAGTCCCTTAGCGGGAGCGCACTACGAGCAGTACTTC. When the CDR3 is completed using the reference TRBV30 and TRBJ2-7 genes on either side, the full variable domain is SQTIHQWPATLVQPVGSPLSLECTVEGTSNPNLYWYRQAAGRGLQLLFYSVGIGQISSEVPQNLSASRPQDRQFILSSKKLLLSDSGFYLCAWSPLAGAHYEQYFGPGTRLTVT.